Each of the 32 T cell receptor beta chains below was sequenced from the same sample in a study of STAT5B mutations in CD4+ large granular lymphocyte leukemia. Here immunoSEQ multiplex PCR was the method, and the copy in TCRdb shows in-frame clones only, minus some. The repertoire holds about 38,000 clones, with 75% to 85% as singletons. The sequencing input was CD4+ T cells from blood buffy coats. The source is a human donor in good health.

V gene TRBV11-2 combines with J gene TRBJ2-1; TRBD2 might be the D (5 bases). The CDR3 has 13 amino acids. The V gene lost 0 bases and the J gene lost 13 bases, with 13 bases spanning the gap. Germline V CDR1 and CDR2: SGHAT, FQNNGV. The CDR3 DNA follows: TGTGCCAGCAGCTTAGATGACGGACTCCCCCAGTTCTTC. Amino acids: CASSLDDGLPQFF.

This clone showed up just once. The chain is built from TRBV7-8 and TRBJ2-7; 9 bases match TRBD2. The CDR3 length is 16 residues. V was pared by 6 bases and J by 4 bases, with 13 bases of the junction left unmatched. Germline CDR1 is SGHVS and CDR2 is FQNEAQ. CDR3 region: CASRGILAGPGYEQYF. In DNA, the CDR3 is TGTGCCAGCAGGGGGATCCTAGCGGGGCCCGGGTACGAGCAGTACTTC.

The chain carries TRBV6-1 and TRBJ2-7; 10 nucleotides agree with TRBD1. Unmatched junction bases numbered 4, after V lost 2 bases and J lost 6 bases. The CDR3 contains 14 residues. The V gene's germline CDR1 is MNHNS and CDR2 SASEGT. Here the CDR3 DNA reads TGTGCCAGCAGTGAAACCGGACAGGGGGGCGAGCAGTACTTC. Protein product: CASSETGQGGEQYF.

This clone was found a few times. This chain joins TRBV5-4 and TRBJ1-1; D remains ambiguous. Between the trimmed V and J ends, which lost 4 bases and 1 base, there was a span of 8 bases. CDR3 size: 13 residues. Germline CDR1 SGHNT, CDR2 YYREEE (reference sequence). The CDR3 DNA reads TGTGCCAGCAGCCTAACACAGAACACTGAAGCTTTCTTT. This translates into CASSLTQNTEAFF.

In this sample, this clone turned up a few times. The chain employs TRBV2 and TRBJ1-4; 8 bases are a match to TRBD1. This CDR3 comprises 15 residues. Trimming at V came to 6 bases and at J to 5 bases, leaving 8 bases not matched to a gene. Germline V gene data show CDR1 as SNHLY and CDR2 as FYNNEI. CDR3 sequence (DNA): TGTGCCAGCAGGCCGCAGGGACAGGAAAATGAAAAACTGTTTTTT. The encoded protein is CASRPQGQENEKLFF.

This chain links TRBV5-1 with TRBJ2-5, with D tentatively TRBD1 or TRBD2 (6 bases each). V was trimmed by 0 bases and J by 5 bases, leaving 17 bases between them. The germline V gene has CDR1 SGHRS and CDR2 YFSETQ. This CDR3 has 16 amino acids. As DNA, the CDR3 is TGCGCCAGCAGCTTGGCCCTGACAGGAAGCGGGGAGACCCAGTACTTC. This encodes CASSLALTGSGETQYF.

The chain employs TRBV10-1 and TRBJ2-1, with D maybe TRBD2 (6 bases). Looked up from germline, CDR1 is WNHNN and CDR2 is SYGVQD (reference sequence). The CDR3 loop spans 14 amino acids. Trimming left V 5 bases short and J 10 bases short, with 18 bases between. This chain's CDR3 is CASSYAGTEIEQFF. CDR3 in DNA: TGCGCCAGCAGTTACGCCGGGACTGAGATAGAGCAGTTCTTC.

V gene TRBV7-2 combines with J gene TRBJ2-7; 9 positions agree with TRBD2. This CDR3 has 16 amino acids. The trim removed 2 bases at V and 4 bases at J, leaving 9 bases unmatched. Germline V gene data show CDR1 as SGHTA and CDR2 as FQGNSA. As DNA, the CDR3 is TGTGCCAGCAGCTTAATGGGGTCTAGCGGGATTTACGAGCAGTACTTC. As protein: CASSLMGSSGIYEQYF.

The CDR3 is CASSPTSAQETQYF. The CDR3 DNA reads as TGTGCCAGCAGCCCGACTAGCGCCCAAGAGACCCAGTACTTC. The rearrangement links TRBV7-8 to TRBJ2-5; 8 bases line up with TRBD2. The CDR3 has 14 residues. Germline loops: CDR1 SGHVS, CDR2 FQNEAQ. The V and J ends lost 5 bases and 1 base, in that order; junction bases with no gene match: 3.

J is TRBJ2-7 and V is TRBV6-1; D ambiguous. Trimming cost V 6 bases and J 7 bases, with 13 bases left between them. Germline lookup yields CDR1 MNHNS and CDR2 SASEGT. CDR3 size: 12 residues. The CDR3 region is CASRVPPSEQYF. The CDR3 nucleotides are TGTGCCAGCAGGGTCCCGCCTTCGGAGCAGTACTTC.

The V call is TRBV5-8, the J call TRBJ1-1; no clear D. V shed 1 base and J shed 1 base, with 5 bases lying between them. Germline loops: CDR1 SGHTS, CDR2 YDEGEE. The CDR3 consists of 13 residues. The CDR3 loop is CASSLPQNTEAFF. The CDR3 DNA reads TGTGCCAGCAGCTTGCCGCAGAACACTGAAGCTTTCTTT. The whole variable domain, filled in from reference TRBV5-8 and TRBJ1-1, reads EAGVTQSPTHLIKTRGQQATLRCSPISGHTSVYWYQQALGLGLQFLLWYDEGEERNRGNFPPRFSGRQFPNYSSELNVNALELEDSALYLCASSLPQNTEAFFGQGTRLTVV.

This sequence joins TRBV5-1 and TRBJ2-3; D is perhaps TRBD1 (6 bases). CDR3 length: 15 residues. The germline gives CDR1 SGHRS, CDR2 YFSETQ. Trimming stripped 5 bases from V and 2 bases from J, with 15 bases between. The CDR3: CASRSAGAHTDTQYF. CDR3 DNA sequence: TGCGCCAGCAGGAGTGCAGGGGCGCACACAGATACGCAGTATTTT.

This clone has only a few counts. The V call is TRBV10-3, the J call TRBJ1-3; D gene unclear. The CDR3 loop spans 17 amino acids. Germline V gene lookup returns CDR1 ENHRY and CDR2 SYGVKD. V lost 0 bases and J 2 bases, leaving 14 bases between the germline ends. Written as DNA, the CDR3 is TGTGCCATCAGTGAGTCATTTAGCTTTGGGGCTGGAAACACCATATATTTT. Amino acids: CAISESFSFGAGNTIYF.

The rearrangement joins TRBV7-8 to TRBJ1-2, with D tentatively TRBD1 (6 bases). Germline V gene sequence: CDR1 SGHVS, CDR2 FQNEAQ. V was clipped by 5 bases and J by 6 bases, with 13 bases between them. The CDR3 covers 13 residues. The DNA for the CDR3 is TGTGCCAGCAGCCCTTGGGGGGCAGATGGCTACACCTTC. Protein product: CASSPWGADGYTF. The whole variable domain, remainder taken from reference TRBV7-8 and TRBJ1-2, is GAGVSQSPRYKVAKRGQDVALRCDPISGHVSLFWYQQALGQGPEFLTYFQNEAQLDKSGLPSDRFFAERPEGSVSTLKIQRTQQEDSAVYLCASSPWGADGYTFGSGTRLTVV.

A single count supports this clone. The V call is TRBV2, the J call TRBJ2-1; 8 bases match TRBD2. Germline values: CDR1 SNHLY, CDR2 FYNNEI. V dropped 8 bases and J dropped 7; count of bases not matched to a gene: 4. The CDR3 loop spans 12 amino acids. This CDR3 is CASFTGGNEQFF. In DNA, the CDR3 is TGTGCCAGCTTTACGGGGGGGAATGAGCAGTTCTTC.

The chain recombines TRBV19 with TRBJ1-4, with TRBD1 as a possible D gene (5 bases). Trimming cost V 7 bases and J 0 bases, with 18 bases left between them. CDR1 and CDR2 from the germline V gene are LNHDA and SQIVND (reference sequence). The length of the CDR3 is 17 residues. The CDR3: CASTRQGGSATNEKLFF. DNA for the CDR3: TGTGCCAGTACGAGGCAGGGAGGATCCGCAACTAATGAAAAACTGTTTTTT.

V usage is TRBV29-1 and J usage is TRBJ1-3; D gene uncertain. The germline CDR1 and CDR2 sequences are SQVTM and ANQGSEA. V lost 4 bases to trimming and J lost 0 bases, with 13 bases between them. The CDR3 sequence is 15 residues long. DNA for the CDR3: TGCAGCGTTGTTTCTAGGGCACTCTCTGGAAACACCATATATTTT. Protein sequence: CSVVSRALSGNTIYF.

The chain employs TRBV29-1 and TRBJ2-3, with TRBD1 matching over 9 bases. With V trimmed by 3 bases and J by 7 bases, 8 bases remained unmatched. Per the germline V gene, CDR1 is SQVTM and CDR2 is ANQGSEA. The CDR3 covers 14 residues. CDR3 residues: CSVEGQGYVNTQYF. CDR3 nucleotides: TGCAGCGTTGAGGGACAGGGTTATGTAAATACGCAGTATTTT.

The chain uses TRBV19 and TRBJ2-5, with a tentative D call TRBD1 (5 bases). V lost 6 bases and J 5 bases, leaving 13 bases between the germline ends. There are 13 residues in the CDR3. Germline lookup yields CDR1 LNHDA and CDR2 SQIVND (reference sequence). In DNA, the CDR3 is TGTGCCAGTAGAAGGGGTCAGACGGAGACCCAGTACTTC. This translates into CASRRGQTETQYF.

The chain has TRBV6-5 and TRBJ2-7; 7 nucleotides line up with TRBD1. The junction had 5 bases not matched to a gene; V was cut back by 0 bases and J by 3 bases. CDR1 and CDR2 from the germline V gene are MNHEY and SVGAGI. The CDR3 is 15 residues long. CDR3 in amino acids: CASSYSRQGDYEQYF. The DNA for the CDR3 is TGTGCCAGCAGTTACTCGAGACAGGGTGACTACGAGCAGTACTTC.

The DNA of the CDR3 is TGTGCCAGCAGTTCCGCCCTAGCGGGGCCCTACGAGCAGTACTTC. Amino acids: CASSSALAGPYEQYF. The chain has TRBV6-5 and TRBJ2-7, with 9 bases that match TRBD2. The V gene end was trimmed by 4 bases and the J gene end by 2 bases; junction bases not matched to a gene: 6. The CDR3 sequence is 15 residues long. Germline CDR1 reads MNHEY; CDR2 reads SVGAGI.

The J gene is TRBJ2-5, the V gene TRBV7-2; D is ambiguous. The CDR3 loop spans 13 amino acids. Germline CDR1 is SGHTA and CDR2 is FQGNSA. The V and J ends lost 1 base and 5 bases respectively, with 8 bases between them. This CDR3 reads CASSLGFGETQYF. In DNA form, the CDR3 reads TGTGCCAGCAGCTTAGGCTTCGGTGAGACCCAGTACTTC. The entire variable domain, with the rest obtained from reference TRBV7-2 and TRBJ2-5, is as follows: GAGVSQSPSNKVTEKGKDVELRCDPISGHTALYWYRQSLGQGLEFLIYFQGNSAPDKSGLPSDRFSAERTGGSVSTLTIQRTQQEDSAVYLCASSLGFGETQYFGPGTRLLVL.

The chain is built from TRBV2 and TRBJ2-3; 9 positions agree with TRBD2. The germline CDR1 and CDR2 sequences are SNHLY and FYNNEI. The V segment lost 4 bases and the J segment 5 bases; nucleotides outside the gene matches: 7. There are 15 residues in the CDR3. As DNA, the CDR3 is TGTGCCAGCAGTGGCGGGGGGGCCATCAGAGATACGCAGTATTTT. Its translation: CASSGGGAIRDTQYF.

This rearrangement joins TRBV5-4 to TRBJ1-1; no clear D gene. The length of the CDR3 is 15 residues. V was clipped by 4 bases and J by 0 bases, with 13 bases between them. The germline gives CDR1 SGHNT, CDR2 YYREEE (reference sequence). The chain's CDR3 is CASSPWTDMNTEAFF. In nucleotides, the CDR3 is TGTGCCAGCAGCCCTTGGACGGATATGAACACTGAAGCTTTCTTT.

The gene calls are TRBV2 and TRBJ2-5; 12 positions agree with TRBD2. This CDR3 spans 15 amino acids. The V gene end was trimmed by 9 bases and the J gene end by 1 base; junction bases not matched to a gene: 6. Germline loops: CDR1 SNHLY, CDR2 FYNNEI. The chain's CDR3 is CARGGLAGPQETQYF. CDR3 coding DNA: TGTGCCAGAGGAGGACTAGCGGGGCCCCAAGAGACCCAGTACTTC. The full variable domain, with the rest looked up from reference TRBV2 and TRBJ2-5, is EPEVTQTPSHQVTQMGQEVILRCVPISNHLYFYWYRQILGQKVEFLVSFYNNEISEKSEIFDDQFSVERPDGSNFTLKIRSTKLEDSAMYFCARGGLAGPQETQYFGPGTRLLVL.

This clone has more than one count but fewer than ten. The chain joins TRBV10-3 to TRBJ2-7; TRBD2 agrees at 10 bases. CDR3 length equals 15 residues. V lost 4 bases and J lost 2; bases outside the gene matches: 5. Germline V gene sequence: CDR1 ENHRY, CDR2 SYGVKD. CDR3 nucleotides: TGTGCCATCAGTGGAACTAGCGGGGCCACCTACGAGCAGTACTTC. It encodes CAISGTSGATYEQYF.

V and J are TRBV29-1 and TRBJ1-2; maybe TRBD1 (6 bases). Germline CDR1 and CDR2: SQVTM and ANQGSEA. Trimming cost V 7 bases and J 1 base, with 13 bases left between them. The CDR3 loop spans 13 amino acids. CDR3 residues: CSGVRGVNYGYTF. Here the CDR3 DNA reads TGCAGCGGCGTCAGGGGTGTTAACTATGGCTACACCTTC. Using reference TRBV29-1 and TRBJ1-2 for the parts outside the CDR3, the full variable domain is SAVISQKPSRDICQRGTSLTIQCQVDSQVTMMFWYRQQPGQSLTLIATANQGSEATYESGFVIDKFPISRPNLTFSTLTVSNMSPEDSSIYLCSGVRGVNYGYTFGSGTRLTVV.

The J gene is TRBJ1-2, the V gene TRBV2, with TRBD1 matching 10 bases. Looked up from germline, CDR1 is SNHLY and CDR2 is FYNNEI. The CDR3 is 13 residues long. V shed 8 bases and J 6 bases; nucleotides not matched to a gene: 6. CDR3 protein: CASAWDRGHGYTF. The DNA for the CDR3 is TGTGCCAGCGCCTGGGACAGGGGACATGGCTACACCTTC.

This chain joins TRBV2 and TRBJ1-3; 9 bases align to TRBD1. Germline-derived CDR1 and CDR2 are SNHLY and FYNNEI. Trimming took 6 bases from V and 4 from J; bases not matched to a gene: 4. This CDR3 comprises 14 residues. CDR3 coding DNA: TGTGCCAGCAGAGAGGGACAGGGAGGAAACACCATATATTTT. This translates into CASREGQGGNTIYF.

This chain connects TRBV4-2 to TRBJ1-3, with D perhaps TRBD1 (5 bases). Germline V gives CDR1 LGHNA, CDR2 YNFKEQ. Trimming cost V 1 base and J 3 bases, with 10 bases left between them. The CDR3 is 15 amino acids. As DNA, the CDR3 is TGTGCCAGCAGCCAAGGAGGGGCGCTTGGAAACACCATATATTTT. Protein: CASSQGGALGNTIYF.

In this sample, this clone turned up a few times. This chain links TRBV19 with TRBJ1-5; 8 nucleotides agree with TRBD1. The CDR3 loop spans 16 amino acids. The germline V gene has CDR1 LNHDA and CDR2 SQIVND (reference sequence). V shed 1 base and J 5 bases; nucleotides not matched to a gene: 7. CDR3 in amino acids: CASSIARQGSDQPQHF. The CDR3 nucleotides are TGTGCCAGTAGTATAGCCCGACAGGGGAGCGATCAGCCCCAGCATTTT.

This clone was detected only a few times. The DNA of the CDR3 is TGTGCCACAGAGGGGCAGAACACTGAAGCTTTCTTT. This sequence encodes CATEGQNTEAFF. The chain combines TRBV10-3 with TRBJ1-1, with D possibly matching TRBD1 (5 bases). There are 12 residues in the CDR3. Germline V gene lookup returns CDR1 ENHRY and CDR2 SYGVKD. Trimming left V 10 bases short and J 1 base short, with 10 bases between.